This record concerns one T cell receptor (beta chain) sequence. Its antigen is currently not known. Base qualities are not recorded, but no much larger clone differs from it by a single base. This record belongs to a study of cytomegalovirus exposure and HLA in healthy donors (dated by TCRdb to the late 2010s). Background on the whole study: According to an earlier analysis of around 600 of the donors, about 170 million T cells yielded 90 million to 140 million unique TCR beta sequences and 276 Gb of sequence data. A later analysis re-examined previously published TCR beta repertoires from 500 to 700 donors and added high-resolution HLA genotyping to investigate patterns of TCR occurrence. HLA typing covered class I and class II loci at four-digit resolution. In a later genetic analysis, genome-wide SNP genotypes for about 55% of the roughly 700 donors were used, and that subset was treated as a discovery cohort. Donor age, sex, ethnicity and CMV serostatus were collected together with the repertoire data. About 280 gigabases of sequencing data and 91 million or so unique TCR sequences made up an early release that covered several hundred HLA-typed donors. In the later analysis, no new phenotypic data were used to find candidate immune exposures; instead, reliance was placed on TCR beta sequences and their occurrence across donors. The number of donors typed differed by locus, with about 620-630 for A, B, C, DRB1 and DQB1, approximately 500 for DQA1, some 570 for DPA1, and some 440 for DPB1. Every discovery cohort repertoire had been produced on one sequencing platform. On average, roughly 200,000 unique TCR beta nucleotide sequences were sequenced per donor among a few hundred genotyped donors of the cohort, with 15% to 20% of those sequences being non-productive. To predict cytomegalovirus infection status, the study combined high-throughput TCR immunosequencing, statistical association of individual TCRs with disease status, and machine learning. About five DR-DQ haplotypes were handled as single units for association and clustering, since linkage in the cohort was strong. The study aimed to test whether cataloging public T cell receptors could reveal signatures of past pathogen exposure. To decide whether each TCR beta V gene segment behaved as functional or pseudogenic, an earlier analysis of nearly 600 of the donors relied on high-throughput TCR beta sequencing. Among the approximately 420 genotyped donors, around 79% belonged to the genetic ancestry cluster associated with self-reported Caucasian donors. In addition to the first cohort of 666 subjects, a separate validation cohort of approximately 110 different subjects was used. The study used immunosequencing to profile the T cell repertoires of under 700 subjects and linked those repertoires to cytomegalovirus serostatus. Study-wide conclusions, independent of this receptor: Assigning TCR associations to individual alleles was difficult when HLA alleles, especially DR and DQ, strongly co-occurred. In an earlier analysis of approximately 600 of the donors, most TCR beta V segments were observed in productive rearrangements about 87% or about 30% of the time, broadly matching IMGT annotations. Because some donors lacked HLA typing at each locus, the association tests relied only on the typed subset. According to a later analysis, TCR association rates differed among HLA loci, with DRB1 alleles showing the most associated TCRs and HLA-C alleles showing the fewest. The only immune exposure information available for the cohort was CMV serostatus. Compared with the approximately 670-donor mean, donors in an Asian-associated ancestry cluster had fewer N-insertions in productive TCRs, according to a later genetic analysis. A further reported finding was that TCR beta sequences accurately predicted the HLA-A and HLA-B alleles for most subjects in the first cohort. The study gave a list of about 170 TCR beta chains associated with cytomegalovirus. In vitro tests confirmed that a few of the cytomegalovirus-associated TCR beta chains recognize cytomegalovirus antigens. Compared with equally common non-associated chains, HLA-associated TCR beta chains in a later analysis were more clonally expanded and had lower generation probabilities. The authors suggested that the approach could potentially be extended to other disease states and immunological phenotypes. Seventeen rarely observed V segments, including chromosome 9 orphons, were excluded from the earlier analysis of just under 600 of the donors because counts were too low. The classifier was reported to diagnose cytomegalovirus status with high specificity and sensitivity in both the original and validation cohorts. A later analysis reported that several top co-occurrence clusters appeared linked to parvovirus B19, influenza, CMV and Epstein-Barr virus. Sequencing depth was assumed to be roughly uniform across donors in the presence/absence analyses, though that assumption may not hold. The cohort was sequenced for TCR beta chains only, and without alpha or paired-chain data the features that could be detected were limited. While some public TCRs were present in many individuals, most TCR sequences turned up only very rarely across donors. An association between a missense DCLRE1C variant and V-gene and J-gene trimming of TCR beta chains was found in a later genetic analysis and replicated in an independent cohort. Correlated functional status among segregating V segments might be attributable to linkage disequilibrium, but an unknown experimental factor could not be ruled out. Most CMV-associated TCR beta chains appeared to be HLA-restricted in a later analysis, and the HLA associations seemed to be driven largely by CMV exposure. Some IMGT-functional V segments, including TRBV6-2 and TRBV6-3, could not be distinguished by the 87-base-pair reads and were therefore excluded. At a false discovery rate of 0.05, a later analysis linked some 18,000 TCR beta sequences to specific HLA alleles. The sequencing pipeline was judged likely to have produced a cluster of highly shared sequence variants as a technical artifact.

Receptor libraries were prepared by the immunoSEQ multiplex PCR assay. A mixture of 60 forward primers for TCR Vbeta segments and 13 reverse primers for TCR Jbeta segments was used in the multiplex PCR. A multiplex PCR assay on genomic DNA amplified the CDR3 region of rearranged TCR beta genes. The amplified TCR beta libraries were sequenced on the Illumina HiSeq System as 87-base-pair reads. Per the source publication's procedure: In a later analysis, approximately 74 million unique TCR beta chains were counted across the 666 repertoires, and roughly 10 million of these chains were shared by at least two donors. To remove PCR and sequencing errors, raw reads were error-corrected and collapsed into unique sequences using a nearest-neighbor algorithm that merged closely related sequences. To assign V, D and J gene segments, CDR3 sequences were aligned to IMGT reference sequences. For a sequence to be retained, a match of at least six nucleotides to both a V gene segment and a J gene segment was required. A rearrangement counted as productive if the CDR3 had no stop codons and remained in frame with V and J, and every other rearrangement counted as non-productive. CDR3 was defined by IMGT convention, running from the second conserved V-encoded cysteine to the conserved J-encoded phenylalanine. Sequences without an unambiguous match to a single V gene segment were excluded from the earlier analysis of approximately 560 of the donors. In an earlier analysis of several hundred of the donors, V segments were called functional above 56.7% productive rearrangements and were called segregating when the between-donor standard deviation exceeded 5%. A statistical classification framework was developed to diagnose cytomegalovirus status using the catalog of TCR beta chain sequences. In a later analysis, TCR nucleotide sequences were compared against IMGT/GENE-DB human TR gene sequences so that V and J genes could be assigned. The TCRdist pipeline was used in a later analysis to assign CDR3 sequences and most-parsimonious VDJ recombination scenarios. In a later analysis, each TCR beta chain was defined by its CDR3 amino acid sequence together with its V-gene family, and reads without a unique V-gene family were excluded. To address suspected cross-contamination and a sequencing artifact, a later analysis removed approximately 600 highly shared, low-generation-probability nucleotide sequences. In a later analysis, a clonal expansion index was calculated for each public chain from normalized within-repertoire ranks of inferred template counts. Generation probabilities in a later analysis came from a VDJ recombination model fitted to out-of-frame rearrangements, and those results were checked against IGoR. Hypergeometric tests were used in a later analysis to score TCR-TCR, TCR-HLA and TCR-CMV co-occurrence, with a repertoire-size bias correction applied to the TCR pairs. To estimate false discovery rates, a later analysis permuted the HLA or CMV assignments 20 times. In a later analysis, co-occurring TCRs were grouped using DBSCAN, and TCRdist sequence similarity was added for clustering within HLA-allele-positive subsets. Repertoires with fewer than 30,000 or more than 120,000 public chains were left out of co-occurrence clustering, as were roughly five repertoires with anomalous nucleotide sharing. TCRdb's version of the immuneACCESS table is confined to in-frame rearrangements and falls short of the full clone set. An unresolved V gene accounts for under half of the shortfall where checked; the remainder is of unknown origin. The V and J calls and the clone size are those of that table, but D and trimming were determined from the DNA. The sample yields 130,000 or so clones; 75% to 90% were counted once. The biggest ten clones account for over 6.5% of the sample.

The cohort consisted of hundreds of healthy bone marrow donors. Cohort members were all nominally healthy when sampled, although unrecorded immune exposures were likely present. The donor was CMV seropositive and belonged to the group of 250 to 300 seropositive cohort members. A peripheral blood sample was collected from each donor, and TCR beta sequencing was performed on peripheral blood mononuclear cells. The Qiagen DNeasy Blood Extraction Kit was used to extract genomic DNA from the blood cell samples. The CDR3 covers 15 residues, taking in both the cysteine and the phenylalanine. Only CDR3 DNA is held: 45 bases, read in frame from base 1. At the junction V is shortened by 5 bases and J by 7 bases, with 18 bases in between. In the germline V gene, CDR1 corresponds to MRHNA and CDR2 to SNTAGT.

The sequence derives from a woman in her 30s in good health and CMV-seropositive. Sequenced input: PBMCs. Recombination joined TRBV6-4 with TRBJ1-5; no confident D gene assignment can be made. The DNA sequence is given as TGTGCCAGCAGTTTCCTTAGGGAGGAGGGACAGCCCCAGCATTTT. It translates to CASSFLREEGQPQHF.